A single sample is the source of the 10 T cell receptor beta chains below, sequenced in a study of blood T cell repertoires in COVID-19. Repertoires were generated with immunoSEQ multiplex PCR, while TCRdb's copy carries only in-frame clones and drops some. The sample lists about 110,000 clones, approximately 80% occurring once. Sequencing was done on a sample of peripheral blood. These receptors all come from a man between 65 and 85 years old with active or convalescent COVID-19.

This chain joins TRBV19 and TRBJ1-5; 10 positions agree with TRBD1. The CDR3 has 15 amino acids. Germline-derived CDR1 and CDR2 are LNHDA and SQIVND (reference sequence). V dropped 4 bases and J dropped 4; count of bases not matched to a gene: 4. CDR3 sequence (DNA): TGTGCCAGTAGTACGACAGGGGGCGGAAATCAGCCCCAGCATTTT. Protein sequence: CASSTTGGGNQPQHF.

The table lists this clone with a few counts. The J gene is TRBJ1-2, the V gene TRBV18; no reliable D call. The CDR3 extends over 12 amino acids. Germline CDR1 KGHSH, CDR2 LQKENI. Trimming removed 1 base at V and 4 bases at J, with 4 bases between. The CDR3 nucleotides read TGTGCCAGCTCACCACTTCTCTATGGCTACACCTTC. Its translation: CASSPLLYGYTF.

The chain employs TRBV27 and TRBJ1-2, with D perhaps matching TRBD1 (5 bases). Trimming cost V 5 bases and J 1 base, with 8 bases left between them. The CDR3 is made up of 13 amino acids. CDR1 is MNHEY, CDR2 SMNVEV, per germline (reference sequence). The chain's CDR3 is CASSIDSNYGYTF. The CDR3 DNA is TGTGCCAGCAGTATAGACAGTAACTATGGCTACACCTTC.

The V and J genes are TRBV7-9 and TRBJ1-1; possibly TRBD1 for D (5 bases). The CDR3 has 15 residues. V was pared by 0 bases and J by 5 bases, with 13 bases between. From germline, CDR1 is SEHNR and CDR2 FQNEAQ (reference sequence). The CDR3 nucleotides read TGTGCCAGCAGCTTAGCCCCAGGGAAATCAACTGAAGCTTTCTTT. Translating it yields CASSLAPGKSTEAFF.

The V call is TRBV5-4, the J call TRBJ2-5; 10 positions agree with TRBD1. This CDR3 is 15 amino acids long. With 5 bases clipped from V and 3 bases from J, the junction kept 7 bases outside the gene matches. From germline, CDR1 is SGHNT and CDR2 YYREEE (reference sequence). The CDR3 nucleotides are TGTGCCAGCAGTTTTGGGGGACAGGGGAAAGAGACCCAGTACTTC. Translation: CASSFGGQGKETQYF.

The genes are TRBV5-8 and TRBJ1-2, with D perhaps TRBD1 (5 bases). The CDR3 totals 15 residues. V lost 2 bases to trimming and J lost 7 bases, with 18 bases between them. Germline assignment: CDR1 SGHTS and CDR2 YDEGEE. CDR3 amino acids: CASSLKQPAQGGYTF. CDR3 bases: TGTGCCAGCAGCTTAAAACAGCCCGCGCAGGGTGGCTACACCTTC.

The rearrangement joins TRBV7-9 to TRBJ2-1; D possibly corresponds to TRBD2 (5 bases). Looked up from germline, CDR1 is SEHNR and CDR2 is FQNEAQ (reference sequence). This CDR3 contains 13 residues. V gave up 8 bases and J gave up 2 bases, with 10 bases separating them. For the CDR3, the DNA is TGTGCCAGCGGGAGTGTTGCCTACAATGAGCAGTTCTTC. Encoded protein: CASGSVAYNEQFF.

The chain couples TRBV5-1 to TRBJ2-1, with 10 bases aligning to TRBD2. Germline V gene sequence: CDR1 SGHRS, CDR2 YFSETQ. This CDR3 has 14 amino acids. V gave up 4 bases and J gave up 6 bases; unmatched junction bases: 4. Written as DNA, the CDR3 is TGCGCCAGCAGCAGCGGGGGGGTGACCAATGAGCAGTTCTTC. It codes for CASSSGGVTNEQFF.

This chain links TRBV19 with TRBJ1-1, with D perhaps TRBD1 (5 bases). V was shortened by 7 bases and J by 6 bases, with 9 bases between the two germline ends. Per the germline V gene, CDR1 is LNHDA and CDR2 is SQIVND (reference sequence). CDR3 length equals 11 residues. Written as DNA, the CDR3 is TGTGCCAGTACAGGGTACGCTGAAGCTTTCTTT. This encodes CASTGYAEAFF.

CDR3: CASSPTSGAETQYF. The CDR3, as DNA: TGTGCCAGCAGCCCTACTAGCGGGGCTGAGACCCAGTACTTC. This chain joins TRBV6-4 and TRBJ2-5, with 10 bases aligning to TRBD2. Germline V gives CDR1 MRHNA, CDR2 SNTAGT. This CDR3 is built from 14 residues. Trimming took 6 bases from V and 5 from J; bases not matched to a gene: 6.